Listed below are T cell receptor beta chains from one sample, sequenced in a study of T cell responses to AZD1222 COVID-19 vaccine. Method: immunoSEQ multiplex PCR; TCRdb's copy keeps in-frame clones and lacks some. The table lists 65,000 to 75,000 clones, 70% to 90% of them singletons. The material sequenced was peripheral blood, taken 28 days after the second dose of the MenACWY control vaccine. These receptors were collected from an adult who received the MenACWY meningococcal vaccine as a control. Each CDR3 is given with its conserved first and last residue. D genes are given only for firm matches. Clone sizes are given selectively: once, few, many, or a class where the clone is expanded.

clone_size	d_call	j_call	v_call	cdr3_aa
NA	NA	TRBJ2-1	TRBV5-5	CASSLALIQGRDEQFF
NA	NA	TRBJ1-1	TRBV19	CASTQRREGITEAFF
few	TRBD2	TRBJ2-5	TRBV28	CASSRGGFRGETQYF
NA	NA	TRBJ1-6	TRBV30	CAWSRGASNSPLHF
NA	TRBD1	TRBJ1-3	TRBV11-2	CASSPGRGPGNTIYF
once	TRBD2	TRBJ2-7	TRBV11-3	CASSSGLARDEQYF
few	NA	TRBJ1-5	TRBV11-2	CASSLDRGNQPQHF
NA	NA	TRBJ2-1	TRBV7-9	CASSLSPAGEQFF
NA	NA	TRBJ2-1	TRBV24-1	CATSDFGRGKYNEQFF
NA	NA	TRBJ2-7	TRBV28	CASSLFGSSLFRIEQYF
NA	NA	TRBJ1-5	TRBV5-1	CASSLQGQTNQPQHF
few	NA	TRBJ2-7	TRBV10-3	CAISPGGRYEQYF
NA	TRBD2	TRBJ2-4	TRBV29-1	CSVGEGQNIQYF
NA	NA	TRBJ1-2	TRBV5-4	CASSSSGAEYGYTF
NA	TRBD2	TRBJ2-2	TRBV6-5	CASSYQRGHTGELFF
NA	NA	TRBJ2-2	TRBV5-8	CASSRTLVGGTYPTGELFF
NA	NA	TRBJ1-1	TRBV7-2	CASTFLGYTEAFF
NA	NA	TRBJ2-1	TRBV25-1	CATGKRPDNEQFF
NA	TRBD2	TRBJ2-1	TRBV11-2	CASSLGLAGGLNEQFF
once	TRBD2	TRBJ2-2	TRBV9	CASSAGTSGRTGELFF
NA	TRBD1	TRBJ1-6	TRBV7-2	CASSLGQNSPLHF
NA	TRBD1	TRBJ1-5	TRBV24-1	CATSEGQGVPNQPQHF
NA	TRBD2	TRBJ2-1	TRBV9	CASSASGLGPNEQFF
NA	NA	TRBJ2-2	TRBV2	CASSEGTSNTGELFF
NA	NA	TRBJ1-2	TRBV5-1	CASSYGRAGGYTF
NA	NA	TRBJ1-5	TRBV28	CASRPRGGINQPQHF
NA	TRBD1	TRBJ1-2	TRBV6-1	CASSPSTGGGGYTF
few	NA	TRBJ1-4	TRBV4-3	CASSQAPGAEKLFF
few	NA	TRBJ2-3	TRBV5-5	CASRQGPSVDTQYF
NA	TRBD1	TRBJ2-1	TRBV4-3	CASSQGAGGVFLQEQFF
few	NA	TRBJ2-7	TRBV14	CASSQVLSGLHEQYF
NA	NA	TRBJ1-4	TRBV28	CAPVCGTEVEKLFF
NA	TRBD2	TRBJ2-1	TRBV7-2	CASSLVVAGDDEQFF
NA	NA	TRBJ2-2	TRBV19	CASSKNLGGELFF
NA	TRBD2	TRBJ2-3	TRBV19	CASSDHLAGPYTDTQYF
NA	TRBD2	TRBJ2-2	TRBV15	CATSGQAGENTGELFF
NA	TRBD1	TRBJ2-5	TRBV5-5	CASSLAQGTGETQYF
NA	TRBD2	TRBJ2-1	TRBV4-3	CASSQAVGGRLYNEQFF
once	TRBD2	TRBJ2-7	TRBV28	CASSSPGLAGASYEQYF
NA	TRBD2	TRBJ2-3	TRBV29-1	CSVVVLAGVVTDTQYF
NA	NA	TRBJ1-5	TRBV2	CASREGVSNQPQHF
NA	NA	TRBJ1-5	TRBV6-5	CASSRGSNQPQHF
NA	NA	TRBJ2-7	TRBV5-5	CASNRLGTVDEQYF
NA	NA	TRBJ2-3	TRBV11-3	CASSPGVGVTDTQYF
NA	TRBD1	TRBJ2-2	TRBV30	CAWSTRRTGTGELFF
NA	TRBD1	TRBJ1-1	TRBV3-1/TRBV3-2	CASSQKGGQGLAEAFF
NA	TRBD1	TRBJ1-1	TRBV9	CASSVVSRGWNTEAFF
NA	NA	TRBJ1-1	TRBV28	CASSFRGGTEAFF
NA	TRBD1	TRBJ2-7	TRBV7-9	CASSFRDRLYEQYF
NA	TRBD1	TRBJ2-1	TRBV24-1	CATSDTRGQGPGNEQFF